The present T cell receptor (beta chain) was sequenced within a study of a mutant IDH1 vaccine in newly diagnosed glioma. On the study more broadly: Vaccination started 4-6 weeks after radiotherapy alone, or with temozolomide cycles. Study outcomes and limitations: There seemed to be no relation between pseudoprogression and changes in top peripheral T cell clonotypes. Vaccine-induced immune responses occurred in 80% to 95% of patients.

The time point: week 35, safety follow-up. It was 300 ug of mutant IDH1 20-mer peptide that made up each vaccine dose, given with topical imiquimod. Looked up from germline, CDR1 is GTSNPN and CDR2 is SVGIG (reference sequence). The CDR3 sequence is 18 residues long. The V gene end was trimmed by 1 base and the J gene end by 0 bases; junction bases not matched to a gene: 11. TCRdb's copy holds only in-frame clones and misses some; the assay was immunoSEQ multiplex PCR. The data hold about 54,000 clones, with approximately 80% observed a single time. The table lists this clone with a few counts. Antigen unknown.

V gene TRBV30 combines with J gene TRBJ1-4; TRBD1 agrees at 7 bases. The clonotype comes from a woman aged 18-29 years with glioma. Sequenced here: PBMCs, sampled from a glioma patient whose treatment included an IDH1 peptide vaccine. CDR3 DNA sequence: TGTGCCTGGAGTGGTGCCGGGACAGTTGGAACAACTAATGAAAAACTGTTTTTT. Encoded protein: CAWSGAGTVGTTNEKLFF.